A single sample is the source of the 27 T cell receptor beta chains below, sequenced in a study of CD8 T cells in Susac syndrome (dated by TCRdb to the late 2010s). Library method: the immunoSEQ multiplex PCR assay. RNA was extracted using the RNeasy kit, and about 0.5 to 1 ug of the RNA was reverse transcribed with random hexamers. The public reads were reprocessed in TCRdb via fastp at Q25 and MiXCR, keeping in-frame beta chains. Records with the same CDR3 protein are collapsed into one entry carrying the most frequent genes and DNA. For this sample there are roughly 200,000 distinct CDR3 sequences; roughly 95% appear just once. The ten largest clones take up approximately 0.09% of the sample. Sequences were obtained from CD4+ T cells from PBMCs. The receptors were sampled from a human donor with multiple sclerosis.

V gene TRBV7-9 combines with J gene TRBJ1-1; D gene uncertain. Trimming pared 2 bases from V and 5 bases from J, leaving 6 bases between. Germline values: CDR1 SEHNR, CDR2 FQNEAQ (reference sequence). The CDR3 loop spans 12 amino acids. CDR3 in DNA: TGTGCCAGCAGCTTACATGGGACTGAAGCTTTCTTT. This codes for CASSLHGTEAFF.

The chain has TRBV6-5 and TRBJ2-7, with 10 positions matching TRBD1. Per germline, CDR1 MNHEY and CDR2 SVGAGI. The CDR3 covers 13 residues. Unmatched junction bases numbered 5, after V lost 5 bases and J lost 7 bases. The CDR3 reads CASSSRDRGEQYF. CDR3 nucleotide sequence: TGTGCCAGCAGTAGCCGGGACAGGGGAGAGCAGTACTTC.

This sequence joins TRBV20-1 and TRBJ2-2; TRBD2 aligns across 11 bases. V gave up 7 bases and J gave up 0 bases; unmatched junction bases: 1. Germline CDR1 DFQATT, CDR2 SNEGSKA (reference sequence). The CDR3 is made up of 14 amino acids. CDR3 in DNA: TGCAGTGTTAGCGGGGGGGCGAACACCGGGGAGCTGTTTTTT. Its protein is CSVSGGANTGELFF.

The chain has TRBV30 and TRBJ2-2; no firm D call. The germline V gene encodes CDR1 GTSNPN and CDR2 SVGIG (reference sequence). This CDR3 spans 14 amino acids. V gave up 2 bases and J gave up 6 bases, with 13 bases separating them. The CDR3 region has the DNA TGTGCCTGGAGTATAGCCACTCTTCCCGGGGAGCTGTTTTTT. This codes for CAWSIATLPGELFF.

This chain connects TRBV29-1 to TRBJ1-1; the D is unclear. Trimming removed 6 bases at V and 0 bases at J, with 5 bases between. This CDR3 has 11 amino acids. Germline V lookup: CDR1 SQVTM, CDR2 ANQGSEA. The CDR3 protein is CSVFMNTEAFF. DNA of the CDR3: TGCAGCGTATTCATGAACACTGAAGCTTTCTTT.

V and J are TRBV23-1 and TRBJ2-1; TRBD2 matches at 9 bases. TRBV23-1 is filed as an ORF, its function uncertain. J was trimmed by 9 bases and V by 9 bases; bases with no gene match: 24. This CDR3 spans 18 amino acids. This CDR3 reads CARGSPHPRRGGRGEQFF. The CDR3 DNA reads TGCGCCAGAGGAAGTCCTCACCCTAGGCGGGGGGGCCGGGGTGAGCAGTTCTTC.

The CDR3 DNA sequence: TGCAGCGTGATCGAAGCCATCTTATACGAGCAGTACTTC. Amino acids: CSVIEAILYEQYF. The chain joins TRBV29-1 to TRBJ2-7; D is undetermined. The CDR3 length is 13 residues. CDR1 SQVTM and CDR2 ANQGSEA come from the germline V gene. V gave up 6 bases and J gave up 4 bases, with 16 bases separating them.

This sequence joins TRBV7-3 and TRBJ2-1; D may correspond to TRBD1 or TRBD2 (5 bases each). The CDR3 runs to 14 residues. Per germline, CDR1 SGHTA and CDR2 FQGTGA. V was cut by 5 bases and J by 6 bases, with 14 bases left in between. DNA for the CDR3: TGTGCCAGCAGCCCCAGTGGGGGTTTCAATGAGCAGTTCTTC. It yields the protein CASSPSGGFNEQFF.

Only one count was recorded for this clonotype. V usage is TRBV10-3 and J usage is TRBJ2-3; no clear D gene. Germline loops: CDR1 ENHRY, CDR2 SYGVKD. The ends were cut back, 9 bases at V and 2 bases at J, with 15 bases in the middle. The CDR3 has 14 residues. CDR3 amino acids: CAIAPAADTDTQYF. The CDR3 DNA reads as TGTGCCATTGCCCCGGCTGCGGACACAGATACGCAGTATTTT.

The CDR3 loop reads CASSFDRTDTQYF. As DNA, the CDR3 is TGTGCCAGCAGCTTCGACCGCACAGATACGCAGTATTTT. This chain uses TRBV7-9 with TRBJ2-3; the D is unclear. Germline CDR1 is SEHNR and CDR2 is FQNEAQ (reference sequence). CDR3 length: 13 amino acids. Trimming removed 3 bases from V and 1 base from J, with 5 bases in between.

The chain carries TRBV18 and TRBJ2-1; 7 nucleotides line up with TRBD2. The germline CDR1 and CDR2 sequences are KGHSH and LQKENI. J was trimmed by 4 bases and V by 2 bases; bases with no gene match: 5. The CDR3 covers 15 residues. CDR3: CASSPSRGRYNEQFF. The CDR3 DNA reads TGTGCCAGCTCACCATCGCGGGGGAGGTACAATGAGCAGTTCTTC.

This chain links TRBV2 with TRBJ2-7; the D call may be TRBD1 or TRBD2 (5 bases each). The CDR3 totals 14 residues. Trimming shortened V by 4 bases and J by 4 bases, and 14 bases separated the two germline ends. CDR1 is SNHLY, CDR2 FYNNEI, per germline. The CDR3: CASSVGTFSYEQYF. CDR3 DNA: TGTGCCAGCAGTGTTGGGACGTTTTCTTACGAGCAGTACTTC.

The chain links TRBV7-9 to TRBJ2-2; 7 bases map to TRBD1. The V segment lost 7 bases and the J segment 3 bases; nucleotides outside the gene matches: 8. CDR1 and CDR2 (germline): SEHNR, FQNEAQ (reference sequence). The CDR3 is made up of 15 amino acids. In DNA, the CDR3 is TGTGCCAGCAATTTCGGGACAGCGGACACCGGGGAGCTGTTTTTT. Protein sequence: CASNFGTADTGELFF.

This rearrangement joins TRBV27 to TRBJ2-1; perhaps TRBD2 as D (5 bases). CDR3 length equals 15 residues. Germline V gene sequence: CDR1 MNHEY, CDR2 SMNVEV (reference sequence). The ends were cut back, 4 bases at V and 2 bases at J, with 12 bases in the middle. This CDR3 reads CASSSRGLTYNEQFF. CDR3 nucleotide sequence: TGTGCCAGCAGTTCTCGGGGTCTAACCTACAATGAGCAGTTCTTC.

The chain is built from TRBV7-2 and TRBJ2-2; D ambiguous. CDR3 size: 14 residues. V lost 5 bases to trimming and J lost 4 bases, with 11 bases between them. Germline loops: CDR1 SGHTA, CDR2 FQGNSA. DNA of the CDR3: TGTGCCAGCAGCCGCCCTGTGGGCACCGGGGAGCTGTTTTTT. Translated: CASSRPVGTGELFF.

The chain uses TRBV5-6 and TRBJ1-1; D gene uncertain. V dropped 2 bases and J dropped 3 bases, with 8 bases sitting between them. CDR3 length equals 13 residues. CDR1 and CDR2 from the germline V gene are SGHDT and YYEEEE. The CDR3 DNA reads TGTGCCAGCAGCTTAGGTTTGGACACTGAAGCTTTCTTT. This encodes CASSLGLDTEAFF. Full variable domain (rest looked up from reference TRBV5-6 and TRBJ1-1): DAGVTQSPTHLIKTRGQQVTLRCSPKSGHDTVSWYQQALGQGPQFIFQYYEEEERQRGNFPDRFSGHQFPNYSSELNVNALLLGDSALYLCASSLGLDTEAFFGQGTRLTVV.

The chain employs TRBV7-9 and TRBJ1-5, with TRBD1 matching over 8 bases. J was trimmed by 4 bases and V by 1 base; bases with no gene match: 6. In germline, CDR1 is SEHNR, CDR2 FQNEAQ (reference sequence). The CDR3 runs to 16 residues. The chain's CDR3 is CASSLGGGTGNQPQHF. CDR3 bases: TGTGCCAGCAGCTTAGGGGGTGGGACAGGTAATCAGCCCCAGCATTTT.

The count of this clonotype is one. The chain recombines TRBV12-3 or TRBV12-4 with TRBJ2-5, with no clear D. The V end lost 3 bases, the J end lost 2 bases, and 13 bases lay between the germline ends. The CDR3 is 15 residues long. As DNA, the CDR3 is TGTGCCAGCAGTTTTACCCCAGGCCCGCAAGAGACCCAGTACTTC. Protein product: CASSFTPGPQETQYF.

The chain employs TRBV30 and TRBJ1-2; D perhaps matches TRBD1 (6 bases). CDR3 length: 12 amino acids. V shed 6 bases and J shed 8 bases, with 16 bases lying between them. Germline loops: CDR1 GTSNPN, CDR2 SVGIG (reference sequence). CDR3 amino acids: CACPAGAGGYTF. CDR3 coding DNA: TGTGCCTGTCCCGCGGGGGCTGGCGGCTACACCTTC.

The chain uses TRBV21-1 and TRBJ1-1. TRBV21-1 is a recognized pseudogene. CDR3 length: 14 residues. The DNA for the CDR3 is TGTGCCAGGCCAAATCCCCAGCTCTACACTGAAGCTTTCTTT. As protein: CARPNPQLYTEAFF.

The chain carries TRBV23-1 and TRBJ1-5, with 8 bases identical to TRBD1. TRBV23-1 is placed among ORFs of uncertain function. Trimming took 2 bases from V and 2 from J; bases not matched to a gene: 2. This CDR3 spans 15 amino acids. CDR3 protein: CASSQPDRGNQPQHF. The CDR3 DNA follows: TGCGCCAGCAGTCAACCGGACAGGGGCAATCAGCCCCAGCATTTT.

The chain couples TRBV30 to TRBJ1-5, with TRBD1 matching 7 bases. Germline loops: CDR1 GTSNPN, CDR2 SVGIG (reference sequence). This CDR3 region has 15 residues. With 0 bases clipped from V and 1 base from J, the junction kept 3 bases outside the gene matches. The DNA for the CDR3 is TGTGCCTGGAGTGTAATGACAGGGAGCAATCAGCCCCAGCATTTT. It yields the protein CAWSVMTGSNQPQHF.

The rearrangement joins TRBV10-3 to TRBJ1-2, with D possibly being TRBD1 (6 bases). From germline, CDR1 is ENHRY and CDR2 SYGVKD. There are 15 residues in the CDR3. V gave up 3 bases and J gave up 2 bases, with 13 bases separating them. The CDR3 DNA is TGTGCCATCAGTGACCCGACAGGAGCCAACTATGGCTACACCTTC. Protein product: CAISDPTGANYGYTF.

The chain employs TRBV18 and TRBJ2-5, with D unclear. There are 10 residues in the CDR3. Trimming took 5 bases from V and 3 from J, leaving 1 base between them. The germline V gene encodes CDR1 KGHSH and CDR2 LQKENI. The DNA of the CDR3 is TGTGCCAGCTCAGAAGAGACCCAGTACTTC. Translated: CASSEETQYF.

The gene calls are TRBV20-1 and TRBJ1-2; unclear D gene. Trimming took off 5 bases at V and 8 bases at J, with 12 bases between the two ends. Germline loops: CDR1 DFQATT, CDR2 SNEGSKA (reference sequence). The CDR3 totals 11 residues. The CDR3, as DNA: TGCAGTGCTTTTACATGGTTAGGCTACACCTTC. Its translation: CSAFTWLGYTF.

J is TRBJ2-7 and V is TRBV5-4; D call uncertain. The CDR3 is 13 residues long. CDR1 is SGHNT, CDR2 YYREEE, per germline (reference sequence). Trimming left V 3 bases short and J 3 bases short, with 10 bases between. CDR3 loop: CASSSIALYEQYF. CDR3 nucleotide sequence: TGTGCCAGCAGCTCCATCGCCCTCTACGAGCAGTACTTC.

The chain uses TRBV12-3 or TRBV12-4 and TRBJ2-7; no definite D call. The germline V and J ends were trimmed by 8 bases and 3 bases, with 8 bases remaining between them. This CDR3 contains 11 residues. The CDR3 loop reads CASGVGYEQYF. As DNA, the CDR3 is TGTGCCAGCGGGGTCGGCTACGAGCAGTACTTC.